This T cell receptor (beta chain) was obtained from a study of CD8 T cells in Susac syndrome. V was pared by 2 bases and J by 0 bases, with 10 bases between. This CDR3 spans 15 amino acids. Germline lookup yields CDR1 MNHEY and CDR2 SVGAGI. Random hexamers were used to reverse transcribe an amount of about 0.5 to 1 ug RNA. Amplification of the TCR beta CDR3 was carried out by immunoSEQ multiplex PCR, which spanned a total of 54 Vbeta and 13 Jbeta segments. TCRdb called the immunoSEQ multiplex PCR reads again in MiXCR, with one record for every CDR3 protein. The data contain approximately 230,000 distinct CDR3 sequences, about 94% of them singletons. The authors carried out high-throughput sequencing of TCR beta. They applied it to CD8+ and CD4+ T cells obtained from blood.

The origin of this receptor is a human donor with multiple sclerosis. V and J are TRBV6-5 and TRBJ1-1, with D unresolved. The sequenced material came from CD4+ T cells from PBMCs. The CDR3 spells CASSYAGRMNTEAFF. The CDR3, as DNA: TGTGCCAGCAGTTACGCGGGGAGGATGAACACTGAAGCTTTCTTT.